Sequencing of this TCR beta chain was carried out in a study of cytotoxic CD8 clonotypes in ibrutinib-treated CLL. Overall study: Partial response was seen in approximately 25 patients and complete response in 2; after median about 70 months, around 15 stayed remitted, approximately twelve progressed.

The CDR3 is 15 residues long. Trimming left V 6 bases short and J 1 base short, with 13 bases between. The germline gives CDR1 KGHSH, CDR2 LQKENI. Only in-frame clones appear in the TCRdb table, and some are missing; sequencing was by immunoSEQ multiplex PCR. The profile covers over 40,000 clones, with around four fifths appearing a single time and around 20% taken by the ten largest. The clonotype was recovered from a human donor with chronic lymphocytic leukemia. The V and J genes are TRBV18 and TRBJ2-1, with D uncertain. The material was PBMCs, obtained after 24 months of ibrutinib treatment. CDR3 nucleotides: TGTGCCAGCTCCCCCGACCAATCGTCCTACAATGAGCAGTTCTTC. It specifies CASSPDQSSYNEQFF.